This note documents a single T cell receptor (beta chain) sequence. Antigen unknown. This specimen comes from a study of T cell responses to AZD1222 COVID-19 vaccine. Clones were sequenced by immunoSEQ multiplex PCR, and TCRdb holds only the in-frame ones, with some missing. The table includes 100,000 to 130,000 clones, about nine tenths detected once. Study observations and caveats: Unmutated regions of variants are reportedly targeted by nearly half of spike-specific TCRs. Spike-specific TCR breadth and depth grew following two AZD1222 doses.

This receptor was obtained from an adult in good health. Source: peripheral blood, taken on day 0 of MenACWY control vaccination.

The CDR3 DNA follows: TGTGCCACCAGCAGAGATGGAGGTCAACGGTGGAATGAGCAGTTCTTC. Protein sequence: CATSRDGGQRWNEQFF. This chain links TRBV15 with TRBJ2-1, with D possibly being TRBD2 (5 bases). CDR1 LNHNV and CDR2 YYDKDF come from the germline V gene (reference sequence). V was trimmed by 0 bases and J by 7 bases, leaving 16 bases between them. The CDR3 length is 16 residues.